The sequence of this T cell receptor (beta chain) was determined in a study of identical twins. Study outcomes and limitations: Twins' surplus sharing was weaker for beta out-of-frame sequences.

This clonotype showed up many times. No antigen is known for it. One entry per CDR3 protein results from TCRdb running MiXCR on the 5' RACE reads. The sample lists roughly 230,000 distinct CDR3 sequences; about 8.5% were seen once. All donors comprised healthy Caucasians. Germline CDR1 is MNHEY and CDR2 is SMNVEV (reference sequence). The CDR3 is 16 residues long. The J segment lost 5 bases and the V segment lost 2 bases, leaving 7 bases of the junction unmatched. The data also belong to a second study, concerning yellow fever vaccine responses in identical twins.

V usage is TRBV27 and J usage is TRBJ2-1, with TRBD2 matching over 9 bases. Sequences were obtained from CD8+ T cells sorted from blood. The TCR originated in a woman younger than 35 in good health. As DNA, the CDR3 is TGTGCCAGCAGTTTACAACTAGCGGGCAGTAACAATGAGCAGTTCTTC. Residues: CASSLQLAGSNNEQFF.